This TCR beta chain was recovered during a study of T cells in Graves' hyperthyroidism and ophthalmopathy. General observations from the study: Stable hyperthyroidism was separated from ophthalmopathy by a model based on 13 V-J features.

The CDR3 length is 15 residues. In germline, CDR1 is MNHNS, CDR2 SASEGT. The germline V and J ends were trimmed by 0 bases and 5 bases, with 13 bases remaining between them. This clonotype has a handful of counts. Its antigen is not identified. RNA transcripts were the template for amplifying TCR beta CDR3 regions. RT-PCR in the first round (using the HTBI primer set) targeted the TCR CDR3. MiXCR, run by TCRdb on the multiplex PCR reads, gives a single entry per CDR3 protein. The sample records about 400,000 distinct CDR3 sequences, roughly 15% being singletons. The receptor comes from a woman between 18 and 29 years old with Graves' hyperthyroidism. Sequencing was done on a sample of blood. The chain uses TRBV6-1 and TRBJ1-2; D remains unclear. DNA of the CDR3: TGTGCCAGCAGTGAAGCCGGAACAGCTGGGTATGGCTACACCTTC. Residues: CASSEAGTAGYGYTF.